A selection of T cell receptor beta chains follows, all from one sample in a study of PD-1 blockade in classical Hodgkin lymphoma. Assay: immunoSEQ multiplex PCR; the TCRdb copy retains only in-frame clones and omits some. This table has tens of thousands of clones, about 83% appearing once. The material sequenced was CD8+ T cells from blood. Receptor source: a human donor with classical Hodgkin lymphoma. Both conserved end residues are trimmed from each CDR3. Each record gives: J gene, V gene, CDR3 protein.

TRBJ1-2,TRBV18,ASSPFRVDYGYT
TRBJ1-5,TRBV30,AWSVLGQGVGQPQH
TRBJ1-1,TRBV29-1,SDFGQGVNTEAF
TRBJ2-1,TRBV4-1,ASSLSGGVGEQF
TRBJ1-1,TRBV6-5,ASSPNPNRGTEAF
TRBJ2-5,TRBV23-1,ASSPPERRGETQY
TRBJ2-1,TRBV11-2,ASSWSRLLVNDEQF
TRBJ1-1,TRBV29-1,SGGQVNTEAF
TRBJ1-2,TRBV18,ASSPPETAHYGYT
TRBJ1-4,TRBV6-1,ASRGDIKRGEKLF
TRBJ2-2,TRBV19,ASSITGAPSGELF
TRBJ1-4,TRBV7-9,ASKTNIGGTNEKLF